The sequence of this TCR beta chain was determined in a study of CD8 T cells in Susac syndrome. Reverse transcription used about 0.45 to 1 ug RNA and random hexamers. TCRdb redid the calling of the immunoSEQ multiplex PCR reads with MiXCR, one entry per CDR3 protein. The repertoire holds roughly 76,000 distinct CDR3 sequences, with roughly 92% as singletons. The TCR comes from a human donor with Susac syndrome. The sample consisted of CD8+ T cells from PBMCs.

This chain's CDR3 is CASSLVGSRHAAHIGEKLFF. Here the CDR3 DNA reads TGTGCCAGCAGCTTGGTAGGTTCCCGTCATGCAGCTCACATAGGAGAAAAACTGTTTTTT. The genes are TRBV5-6 and TRBJ1-4; D unresolved. Germline loops: CDR1 SGHDT, CDR2 YYEEEE. Trimming removed 0 bases from V and 8 bases from J, with 29 bases in between. This CDR3 region has 20 residues.